This paragraph covers one T cell receptor beta chain sequence. Its binding antigen is unknown. The record has no base qualities; no much larger clone is one base away. The sample is drawn from a study of glioma-infiltrating T cells (dated by TCRdb to 2015 to 2016). Study-wide context: Glioma tissue, non-neoplastic brain tissue and matched peripheral blood mononuclear cells were used as sources from which TCR alpha- and beta-chain repertoires were sequenced. Each tissue-infiltrating repertoire was compared with the same patient's peripheral blood repertoire to measure divergence between tissue and blood T-cell populations. Three low-grade glioma patients, roughly eight primary glioblastoma patients and three non-glioma patients contributing non-neoplastic brain tissue were included in the paired cohort.

What the authors observed across the whole study: VJ-independent divergence between tissue and blood was lower than expected in non-neoplastic patients but higher than expected in all gliomas, particularly low-grade gliomas. Only a very small number of CDR3 sequences turned up in both tissue and blood, a result put down to high CDR3 diversity combined with limited sampling. Group comparisons were based on small numbers of patients: three non-neoplastic, three low-grade glioma and several glioblastoma patients.

The iRepertoire nested amplicon-rescue multiplex PCR (arm-PCR) platform was used to amplify TCR alpha and beta CDR3 regions from RNA. For one-step reverse transcription and amplification, about 90-400 ng of tissue mRNA or PBMC total RNA was used as input. Following bead purification, Illumina adapters were added by a secondary multiplex PCR, and libraries between 200 and 400 bp were gel-purified. Demultiplexing relied on internal 6-nucleotide barcodes carried by the libraries. The libraries were sequenced on an Illumina MiSeq using 2x220 or 2x250 nucleotide paired-end reads. The original methods were these. Paired reads were merged using FLASH 1.2.11 and aligned with BWA-MEM to the GRCh37 human genome, and TRA and TRB reads were then extracted. V and J assignment used an IMGT-derived reference of cassette sequences and CDR3 motifs that included pseudogenes. Reads were translated in three frames, and productive CDR3s were defined as those with a C...FGXG motif and no stop codons. Unique combinations of V-J cassette pair and CDR3 amino acid sequence were defined as clonotypes. Hamming distance filtering was applied to reads, with thresholds set by the sequence error rate of each sample in mapped regions. TCRdb trimmed the raw reads at Q25, called clones with MiXCR and kept productive beta chains. Here each entry gathers all rows of one CDR3 protein and keeps the most common genes and DNA. Clone size and V and J calls follow TCRdb, not the original study. The sample includes about 93,000 distinct CDR3 sequences, with around 40% observed a single time. The top ten constitute 35% to 40% of the sample.

Material for sequencing was glioma tissue, nonneoplastic brain tissue, or PBMCs (not recorded which). This TCR was recovered from a human donor with low-grade glioma or glioblastoma, undergoing nonglioma brain surgery, or in good health (not recorded which).

The CDR3 corresponds to CATSSPYSGSSYNEQFF. The nucleotide sequence reads TGTGCCACCAGCAGTCCGTACAGCGGGTCGTCCTACAATGAGCAGTTCTTC. The chain is made from TRBV15 and TRBJ2-1, with TRBD2 as a weak D call on 6 bases. Taken from the germline V gene (reference sequence), the CDR1 and CDR2 loops are LNHNV and YYDKDF. Counted from cysteine to phenylalanine, this CDR3 has 17 amino acids. Only CDR3 DNA remains: 51 bases, in frame from the first base. V sheds 3 bases and J sheds 1 base, leaving 16 bases between their ends.